Listed here are 2 T cell receptor beta chains from one sample, sequenced in a study of blood T cells in healthy people across ages. A sample-barcoded 5' primer and a J-beta primer mix were used in a second PCR of roughly 7 to 12 cycles. Each CDR3 protein gets one entry after TCRdb re-called the 5' RACE reads with MiXCR. The data hold some 1.5 million distinct CDR3 sequences, with 25% to 30% observed a single time. Sequencing input: blood. The receptors come from a young woman in good health.

Concerning this clonotype: It is likely a read error: a sequence one base away is far more abundant. It is likely a read error, because the conserved phenylalanine at the end of the CDR3 is missing. The DNA for the CDR3 is TGCGCCAGCAGCTTGGGGGGCCGCACAGATACGCAGTATTTG. Amino acids: CASSLGGRTDTQYL. The chain couples TRBV5-1 to TRBJ2-3; TRBD1 is a possible D gene (5 bases). V shed 0 bases and J shed 1 base, with 6 bases lying between them. CDR1 is SGHRS and CDR2 is YFSETQ in the germline V gene. The CDR3 runs 14 residues.

This clonotype was observed a handful of times. The gene calls are TRBV4-2 and TRBJ2-7; 11 bases fit TRBD2. V was pared by 2 bases and J by 9 bases, with 9 bases of the junction left unmatched. Germline values: CDR1 LGHNA, CDR2 YNFKEQ. The CDR3 is 15 residues long. The CDR3 DNA sequence: TGTGCCAGCAGCCAAAAACTCGGACTAGCGGGCGGGCAGTACTTC. It is translated as CASSQKLGLAGGQYF.